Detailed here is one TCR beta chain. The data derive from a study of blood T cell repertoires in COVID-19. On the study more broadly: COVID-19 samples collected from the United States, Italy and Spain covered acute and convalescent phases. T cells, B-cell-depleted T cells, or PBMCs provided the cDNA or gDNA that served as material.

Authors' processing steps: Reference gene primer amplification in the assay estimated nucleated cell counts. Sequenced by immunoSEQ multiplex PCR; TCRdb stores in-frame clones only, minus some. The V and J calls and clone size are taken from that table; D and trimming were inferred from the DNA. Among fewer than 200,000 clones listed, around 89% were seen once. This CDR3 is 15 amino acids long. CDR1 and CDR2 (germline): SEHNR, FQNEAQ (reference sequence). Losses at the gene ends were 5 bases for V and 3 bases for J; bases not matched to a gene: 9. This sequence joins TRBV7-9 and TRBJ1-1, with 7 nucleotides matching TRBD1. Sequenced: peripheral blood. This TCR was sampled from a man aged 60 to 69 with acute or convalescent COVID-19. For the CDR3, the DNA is TGTGCCAGCAGCCGCCGACAGGGAAGGGACACTGAAGCTTTCTTT. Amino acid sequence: CASSRRQGRDTEAFF.